This TCR beta chain originates from a study of control samples from healthy donors and cancer patients. Sequencing used immunoSEQ multiplex PCR; TCRdb keeps in-frame clones, though not all of them. The data show approximately 100,000 clones, with about 89% seen just once and 19% held by the top ten. Trimming stripped 0 bases from V and 5 bases from J, with 6 bases between. Germline-derived CDR1 and CDR2 are SGHRS and YFSETQ. CDR3 length: 13 residues. The TCR originated in a man aged 55-75 years with lung cancer. This rearrangement joins TRBV5-1 to TRBJ2-1; D not certain. Sequencing was performed on PBMCs. CDR3 loop: CASSLDSHNEQFF. The CDR3 nucleotides are TGCGCCAGCAGCTTGGACAGCCACAATGAGCAGTTCTTC.